This record looks at one TCR beta chain sequence and its context. The sample is drawn from a study of cytomegalovirus exposure and HLA in healthy donors. V lost 5 bases and J lost 3, with 13 bases in between. The CDR3 covers 14 residues. Per the germline V gene, CDR1 is LNHDA and CDR2 is SQIVND (reference sequence). Clones were sequenced by immunoSEQ multiplex PCR, and TCRdb holds only the in-frame ones, with some missing. The table records 75,000 to 90,000 clones, almost 97% of them present only once. The chain couples TRBV19 to TRBJ1-2, with D perhaps matching TRBD1 (6 bases). The sample was PBMCs. The sequence came from a young man in good health and CMV-seropositive. The CDR3 sequence: CASSPTGSDYGYTF. CDR3 sequence (DNA): TGTGCCAGTAGTCCCACAGGGTCCGACTATGGCTACACCTTC.